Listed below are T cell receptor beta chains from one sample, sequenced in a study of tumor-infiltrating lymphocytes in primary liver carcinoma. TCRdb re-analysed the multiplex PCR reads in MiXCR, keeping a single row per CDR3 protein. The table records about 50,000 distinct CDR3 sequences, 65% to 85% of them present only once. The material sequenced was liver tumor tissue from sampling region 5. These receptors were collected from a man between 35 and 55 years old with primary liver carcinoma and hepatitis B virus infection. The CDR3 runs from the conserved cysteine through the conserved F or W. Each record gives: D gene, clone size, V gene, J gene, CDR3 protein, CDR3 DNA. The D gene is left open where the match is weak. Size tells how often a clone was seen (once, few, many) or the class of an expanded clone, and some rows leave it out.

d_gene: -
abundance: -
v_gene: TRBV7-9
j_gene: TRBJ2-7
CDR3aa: CASSLADYGQYF
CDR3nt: TGTGCAAGCAGCCTCGCTGACTACGGGCAGTACTTC

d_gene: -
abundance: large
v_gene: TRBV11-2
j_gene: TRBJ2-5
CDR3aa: CASSPVGLVPETQYF
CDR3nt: TGTGCCAGCAGCCCCGTCGGGCTAGTCCCAGAGACCCAGTACTTC

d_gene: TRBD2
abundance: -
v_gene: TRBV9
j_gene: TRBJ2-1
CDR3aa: CAGSERTSGLRSEQFF
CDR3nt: TGTGCCGGCAGCGAGAGGACTAGCGGGTTGAGAAGTGAGCAGTTCTTC

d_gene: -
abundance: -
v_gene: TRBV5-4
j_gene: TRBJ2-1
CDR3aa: CASSRRGGIKQFF
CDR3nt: TGTGCCAGCAGCCGAAGGGGGGGAATCAAGCAGTTCTTC

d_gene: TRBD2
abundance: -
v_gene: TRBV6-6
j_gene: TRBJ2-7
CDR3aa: CASSSTSGSPYEQYF
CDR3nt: TGTGCCAGTAGCTCAACTAGCGGGAGCCCCTACGAGCAGTACTTC

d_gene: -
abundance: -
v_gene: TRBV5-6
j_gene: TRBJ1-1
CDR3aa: CASSFGRLNTEAFF
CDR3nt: TGTGCCAGCAGCTTCGGGCGACTGAACACTGAAGCTTTCTTT

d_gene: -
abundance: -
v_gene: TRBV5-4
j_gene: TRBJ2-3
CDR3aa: CTSSRNERTDF
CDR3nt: TGTACCAGCAGCCGGAACGAGAGGACAGATTTT

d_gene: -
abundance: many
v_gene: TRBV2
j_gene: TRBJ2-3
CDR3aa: CASSSAMGDTQYF
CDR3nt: TGTGCCAGTTCTAGCGCGATGGGGGATACGCAGTATTTT

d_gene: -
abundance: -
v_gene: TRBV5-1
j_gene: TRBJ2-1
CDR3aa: CTSSLGQGLVF
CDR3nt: TGCACCAGCAGTTTAGGGCAGGGTCTTGTCTTC

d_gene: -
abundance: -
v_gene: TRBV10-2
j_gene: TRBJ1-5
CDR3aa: CASTAEFNQPRHF
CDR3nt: TGCGCCAGTACAGCAGAATTCAATCAGCCCCGGCACTTT

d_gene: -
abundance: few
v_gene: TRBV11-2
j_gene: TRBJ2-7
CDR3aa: CASSLSYGQYF
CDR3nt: TGTGCCAGCAGTTTATCCTACGGGCAATACTTC

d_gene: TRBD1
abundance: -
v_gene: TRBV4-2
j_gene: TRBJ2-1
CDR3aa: CASSHAGGQGNIEQFF
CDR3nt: TGTGCCAGCAGTCACGCAGGGGGACAGGGGAACATTGAGCAGTTCTTC

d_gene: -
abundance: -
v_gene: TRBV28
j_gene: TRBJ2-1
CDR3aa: CGSSLAGSYNEQFF
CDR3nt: TGTGGCAGCAGTTTAGCAGGCTCCTACAATGAGCAGTTCTTC

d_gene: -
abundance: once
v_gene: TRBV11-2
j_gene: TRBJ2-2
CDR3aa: CASSLTNTGELFF
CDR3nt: TGTGCCAGCAGCTTGACGAACACCGGGGAGCTGTTTTTT

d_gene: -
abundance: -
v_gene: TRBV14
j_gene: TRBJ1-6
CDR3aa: CASSHSGENSALQF
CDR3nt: TGTGCCAGCAGCCACTCAGGGGAAAATTCAGCCCTCCAATTC

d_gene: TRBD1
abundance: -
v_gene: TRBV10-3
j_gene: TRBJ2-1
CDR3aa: CVISESTGQEQFF
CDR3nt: TGTGTCATCAGTGAGTCGACGGGACAGGAGCAATTCTTC

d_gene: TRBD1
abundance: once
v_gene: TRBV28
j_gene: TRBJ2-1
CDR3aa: CASSGAGTGTNEQFF
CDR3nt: TGTGCCAGCAGTGGGGCTGGGACAGGGACGAATGAGCAGTTCTTC

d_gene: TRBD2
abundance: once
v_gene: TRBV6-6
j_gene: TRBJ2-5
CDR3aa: CASSQWGLLTNGRAVETQYF
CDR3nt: TGTGCCAGCAGCCAATGGGGTTTATTGACTAACGGGAGGGCCGTAGAGACCCAGTACTTC

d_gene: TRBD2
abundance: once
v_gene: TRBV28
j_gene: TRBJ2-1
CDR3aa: CASSQVGGLAGDKRLYEQLF
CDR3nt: TGTGCCAGCAGCCAGGTCGGGGGACTAGCGGGAGATAAAAGGTTATATGAGCAGCTCTTC

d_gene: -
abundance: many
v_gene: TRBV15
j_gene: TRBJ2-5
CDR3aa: CATSSDGGGLQETQYF
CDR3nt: TGTGCCACCAGCAGCGATGGCGGAGGACTCCAAGAGACCCAGTACTTC

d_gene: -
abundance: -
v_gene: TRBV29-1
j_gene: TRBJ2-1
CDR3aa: CGVDLSMANINEQFF
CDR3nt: TGCGGCGTTGATCTTTCTATGGCCAACATCAATGAGCAGTTCTTC

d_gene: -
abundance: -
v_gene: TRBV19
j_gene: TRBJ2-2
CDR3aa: CASRPVGGTVELLF
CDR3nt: TGTGCCAGTAGGCCCGTCGGGGGCACCGTGGAGCTGCTGTTT

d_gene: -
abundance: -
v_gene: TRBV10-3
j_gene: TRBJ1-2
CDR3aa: CAISDRMQGYTF
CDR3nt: TGTGCCATCAGTGACCGTATGCAAGGCTACACCTTC

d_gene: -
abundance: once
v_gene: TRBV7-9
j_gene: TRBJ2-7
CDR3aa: CASSSNQAYGQYF
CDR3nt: TGTGCCAGCAGCTCAAATCAGGCTTACGGGCAGTACTTC

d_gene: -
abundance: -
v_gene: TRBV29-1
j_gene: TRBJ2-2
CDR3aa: CSVPEGSRELFF
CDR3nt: TGTAGCGTGCCTGAGGGGAGCAGGGAGCTGTTTTTT

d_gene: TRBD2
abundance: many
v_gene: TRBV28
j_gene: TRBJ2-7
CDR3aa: CASSPSSGRRDEQYF
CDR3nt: TGTGCCAGCAGCCCTTCAAGCGGGAGGCGGGACGAGCAGTACTTC

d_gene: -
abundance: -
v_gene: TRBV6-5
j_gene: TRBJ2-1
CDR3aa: CASSYSRTNGSGNEQFF
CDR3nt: TGTGCCAGCAGCTACTCCAGGACTAACGGGAGTGGGAATGAACAGTTCTTC

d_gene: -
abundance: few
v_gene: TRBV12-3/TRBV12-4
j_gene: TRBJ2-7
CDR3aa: CASTLVADTYEQYF
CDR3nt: TGTGCCAGCACTTTGGTGGCAGATACCTACGAGCAGTACTTC

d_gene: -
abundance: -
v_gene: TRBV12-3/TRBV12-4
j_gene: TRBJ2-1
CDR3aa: CTSSLGQNNKHFF
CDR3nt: TGTACCAGCAGTCTCGGACAGAACAATAAGCATTTCTTC

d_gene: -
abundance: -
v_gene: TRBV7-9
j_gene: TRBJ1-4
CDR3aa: CVSSLARGAGTNEKLLF
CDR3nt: TGTGTCAGCAGCTTAGCCCGCGGGGCAGGGACTAATGAAAAACTGTTATTT

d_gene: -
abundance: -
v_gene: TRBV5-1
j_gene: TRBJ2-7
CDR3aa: CVSSELATGAYEQYF
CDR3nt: TGCGTAAGCAGCGAACTAGCCACGGGGGCCTACGAGCAGTACTTC

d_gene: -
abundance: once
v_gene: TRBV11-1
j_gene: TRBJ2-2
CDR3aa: CGSSIWDTGEQFF
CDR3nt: TGTGGCAGCAGCATTTGGGACACCGGGGAGCAGTTTTTT

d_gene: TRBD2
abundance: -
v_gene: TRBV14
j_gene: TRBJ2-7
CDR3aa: CASSAVAGWVNDEQYF
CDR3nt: TGTGCCAGCAGTGCCGTAGCGGGATGGGTAAACGACGAGCAGTACTTC

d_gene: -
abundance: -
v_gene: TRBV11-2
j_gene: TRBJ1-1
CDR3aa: CDSSLGLNTEGSF
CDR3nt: TGTGACAGCAGCTTAGGCCTGAACACTGAAGGTTCCTTT

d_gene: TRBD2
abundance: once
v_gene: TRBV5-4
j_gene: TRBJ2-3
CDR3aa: CASSAPWTSTGGVTQYF
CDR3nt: TGTGCCAGCAGCGCCCCCTGGACTAGCACTGGGGGGGTTACGCAGTATTTT

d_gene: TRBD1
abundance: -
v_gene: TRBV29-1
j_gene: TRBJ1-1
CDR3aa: CSVSTGQGALSTEAFF
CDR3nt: TGCAGCGTTTCGACCGGACAGGGGGCGCTTAGCACTGAAGCTTTCTTT

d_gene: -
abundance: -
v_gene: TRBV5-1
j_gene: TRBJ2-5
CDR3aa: CASRQEETQHF
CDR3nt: TGCGCCAGCAGACAGGAGGAGACCCAGCATTTC

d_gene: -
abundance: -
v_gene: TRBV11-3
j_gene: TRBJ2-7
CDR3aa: CASTLEGRGGHEQYF
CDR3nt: TGTGCCAGTACTTTAGAAGGACGGGGCGGCCACGAGCAGTACTTC

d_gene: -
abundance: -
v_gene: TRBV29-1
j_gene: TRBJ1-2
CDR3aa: CSVMSAGERNYGYTF
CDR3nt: TGCAGCGTTATGAGTGCGGGGGAGAGGAACTATGGTTACACCTTC

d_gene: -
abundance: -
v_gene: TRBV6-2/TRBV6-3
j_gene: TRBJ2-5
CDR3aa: CASNSQETQYF
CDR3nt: TGTGCCAGCAACAGCCAAGAGACCCAGTACTTC

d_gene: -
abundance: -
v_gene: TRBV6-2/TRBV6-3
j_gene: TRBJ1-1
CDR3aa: CAGSGREGEAFF
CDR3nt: TGTGCCGGCAGTGGGAGGGAGGGTGAAGCTTTCTTT

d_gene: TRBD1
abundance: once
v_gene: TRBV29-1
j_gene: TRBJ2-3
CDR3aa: CRVSGTGTSDMQYF
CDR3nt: TGCAGAGTTTCCGGGACAGGGACGTCAGATATGCAGTATTTT